These 28 T cell receptor beta chains were all obtained from the same sample, sequenced in a study of blood T cells in healthy people across ages. A sample-barcoded 5' primer and a J-beta primer mix were used in a second PCR of roughly 6 to 11 cycles. TCRdb re-called the 5' RACE reads through MiXCR, storing one row per CDR3 protein. The sample consists of 1 million to 1.2 million distinct CDR3 sequences, more than 30% of them appearing once. Material for sequencing was blood. Receptors originate from a man in his late teens or twenties in good health.

The chain combines TRBV6-1 with TRBJ1-2; unclear D gene. The V end was cut by 4 bases, the J end by 4 bases, with 7 bases between. Germline V lookup: CDR1 MNHNS, CDR2 SASEGT. The CDR3 loop spans 12 amino acids. The CDR3 DNA follows: TGTGCCAGCAGTGGGCAGCGCTATGGCTACACCTTC. Amino acid sequence: CASSGQRYGYTF.

This clonotype was detected once. A much more abundant neighbour one base away suggests this may be a read error. The CDR3 here is CASSQDPGPQETQYF. CDR3 sequence (DNA): TGCGCCAGCAGCCAAGATCCAGGTCCCCAAGAGACCCAGTACTTC. V and J are TRBV4-1 and TRBJ2-5, with D unresolved. The length of the CDR3 is 15 residues. V shed 0 bases and J shed 1 base, with 9 bases lying between them. Germline CDR1 reads MGHRA; CDR2 reads YSYEKL.

As to this clonotype: One end of the junction is discordant with germline, which a read error may explain. The rearrangement uses TRBV12-3 or TRBV12-4 and TRBJ1-5; D gene uncertain. This CDR3 is 16 amino acids long. CDR3 amino acids: CVSSLLSTESNQPQHF. The CDR3 DNA is TGTGTCAGCAGTTTACTTAGTACGGAGAGCAATCAGCCCCAGCATTTT.

The CDR3 sequence is CSVATLGQGDGYTF. As DNA, the CDR3 is TGCAGCGTTGCAACTCTCGGGCAGGGAGATGGCTACACCTTC. The V call is TRBV29-1, the J call TRBJ1-2; tentatively, D is TRBD1 (5 bases). Germline lookup yields CDR1 SQVTM and CDR2 ANQGSEA. This CDR3 has 14 amino acids. V gave up 4 bases and J gave up 6 bases, with 18 bases separating them. The full variable domain, its missing parts supplied by reference TRBV29-1 and TRBJ1-2, is SAVISQKPSRDICQRGTSLTIQCQVDSQVTMMFWYRQQPGQSLTLIATANQGSEATYESGFVIDKFPISRPNLTFSTLTVSNMSPEDSSIYLCSVATLGQGDGYTFGSGTRLTVV.

Concerning this clonotype: This may arise from a read error, as a much more abundant clone is one base away. The V and J genes are TRBV7-9 and TRBJ2-5; unclear D gene. The CDR3 contains 12 residues. Deletions cut 3 bases from V and 5 bases from J, with 7 bases between. Per the germline V gene, CDR1 is SEHNR and CDR2 is FQNEAQ (reference sequence). The CDR3 protein is CASSFILETQYF. The CDR3 DNA is TGTGCCAGCAGCTTCATATTGGAGACCCAGTACTTC. Together with reference TRBV7-9 and TRBJ2-5, the CDR3 gives the full variable domain: DTGVSQNPRHKITKRGQNVTFRCDPISEHNRLYWYRQTLGQGPEFLTYFQNEAQLEKSRLLSDRFSAERPKGSFSTLEIQRTEQGDSAMYLCASSFILETQYFGPGTRLLVL.

Comments on this clonotype: An end of the junction does not agree with germline; a read error may underlie this. This CDR3 is CTSSFSAINSPLHF. In DNA form, the CDR3 reads TGTACCAGCAGTTTCTCAGCGATTAATTCACCCCTCCACTTT. The chain couples TRBV12-3 or TRBV12-4 to TRBJ1-6, with D hard to call. The CDR3 length is 14 residues.

To note about this clonotype: One end of the junction varies from germline; a read error may be responsible. The gene calls are TRBV4-1 and TRBJ1-5; D is unclear. CDR1 and CDR2 (germline): MGHRA, YSYEKL. This CDR3 comprises 15 residues. CDR3 DNA sequence: TGCGCCAGCAGCCAAGATACCGTTAGCAATCGGCCCCAGCATTTT. Translating gives CASSQDTVSNRPQHF.

The chain is built from TRBV27 and TRBJ1-1; a weak D match, TRBD1 (5 bases). V was trimmed by 0 bases and J by 7 bases, leaving 24 bases between them. The germline gives CDR1 MNHEY, CDR2 SMNVEV (reference sequence). This CDR3 has 18 residues. CDR3 nucleotide sequence: TGTGCCAGCAGTTTATCCCCTGGGAGGTGGGGGGATGGGAGTGAAGCTTTCTTT. Its protein product is CASSLSPGRWGDGSEAFF.

The V gene is TRBV11-2, the J gene TRBJ2-3, with D maybe TRBD1 (6 bases). Germline CDR1 reads SGHAT; CDR2 reads FQNNGV. V dropped 6 bases and J dropped 7 bases, with 20 bases sitting between them. This CDR3 has 15 amino acids. The CDR3 DNA reads as TGTGCCAGCAGACAAGAGTCGCCAGACAGGTATACGCAGTATTTT. Amino acid sequence: CASRQESPDRYTQYF.

This clonotype was observed a few times. This rearrangement joins TRBV7-2 to TRBJ1-3; D is unclear. CDR1 and CDR2 (germline): SGHTA, FQGNSA. Trimming pared 1 base from V and 2 bases from J, leaving 6 bases between. This CDR3 is 14 amino acids long. The CDR3 here is CASSLEGTGNTIYF. The CDR3 region has the DNA TGTGCCAGCAGCTTAGAAGGCACTGGAAACACCATATATTTT.

This clonotype was observed at least ten times. The J gene is TRBJ2-3, the V gene TRBV7-2; D unresolved. Trimming took off 1 base at V and 4 bases at J, with 6 bases between the two ends. The CDR3 covers 13 residues. Germline V gene lookup returns CDR1 SGHTA and CDR2 FQGNSA. The CDR3 is CASSLVAPDTQYF. Written as DNA, the CDR3 is TGTGCCAGCAGCTTAGTGGCGCCAGATACGCAGTATTTT.

As DNA, the CDR3 is TGTGCCATCAGTGCTCTAGCGGGGGTCTACAATGAGCAGTACTTC. It encodes CAISALAGVYNEQYF. The chain recombines TRBV10-3 with TRBJ2-1, with 10 bases lining up with TRBD2. The last part of the DNA fits TRBJ2-7 better; the J call may be wrong. There are 15 residues in the CDR3. Germline loops: CDR1 ENHRY, CDR2 SYGVKD.

This chain joins TRBV4-1 and TRBJ2-1, with D unresolved. The germline V gene encodes CDR1 MGHRA and CDR2 YSYEKL. CDR3 length equals 18 residues. V lost 3 bases and J lost 2, with 20 bases in between. The DNA of the CDR3 is TGCGCCAGCAGCCAGGCTCATCCAGCAGACATACCCTACAATGAGCAGTTCTTC. Translated: CASSQAHPADIPYNEQFF.

This clonotype has ten or more counts. The chain has TRBV7-8 and TRBJ1-2, with no clear D. The CDR3 spans 14 residues. The ends were cut back, 0 bases at V and 4 bases at J, with 9 bases in the middle. From germline, CDR1 is SGHVS and CDR2 FQNEAQ. This CDR3 is CASSLAGLLYGYTF. The CDR3 bases are TGTGCCAGCAGCTTAGCAGGGTTACTCTATGGCTACACCTTC.

This sequence joins TRBV4-2 and TRBJ2-6; D remains unclear. Per the germline V gene, CDR1 is LGHNA and CDR2 is YNFKEQ. V was trimmed by 0 bases and J by 4 bases, leaving 7 bases between them. The CDR3 runs to 15 residues. The DNA for the CDR3 is TGTGCCAGCAGCCAAGAAACGTACGGGGCCAACGTCCTGACTTTC. This gives the protein CASSQETYGANVLTF.

The chain carries TRBV30 and TRBJ2-7; perhaps D is TRBD1 or TRBD2 (5 bases each). Trimming cost V 0 bases and J 6 bases, with 9 bases left between them. This CDR3 is built from 12 residues. Per the germline V gene, CDR1 is GTSNPN and CDR2 is SVGIG (reference sequence). The chain's CDR3 is CAWSVTRGEQYF. The CDR3 DNA reads as TGTGCCTGGAGTGTCACGAGGGGCGAGCAGTACTTC.

The chain is built from TRBV28 and TRBJ1-4; no reliable D call. Deletions cut 10 bases from V and 0 bases from J, with 15 bases between. Germline V lookup: CDR1 MDHEN, CDR2 SYDVKM. The CDR3 covers 15 residues. The chain's CDR3 is CAISDGTATNEKLFF. In DNA form, the CDR3 reads TGTGCCATCTCCGACGGCACCGCAACTAATGAAAAACTGTTTTTT.

The rearrangement joins TRBV4-1 to TRBJ2-5; D might be TRBD2 (5 bases). With 0 bases removed from V and 11 bases from J, the gap between germline ends came to 16 bases. The CDR3 contains 14 residues. Germline V CDR1 and CDR2: MGHRA, YSYEKL. The CDR3, as DNA: TGCGCCAGCAGCCAAGATTTGGCAGTCGGGGAGCAGTACTTC. Translation gives CASSQDLAVGEQYF.

This clonotype was observed once. The chain couples TRBV6-5 to TRBJ1-2; D may be TRBD1 (5 bases). This CDR3 comprises 15 residues. V was cut by 2 bases and J by 3 bases, with 13 bases left in between. CDR1 is MNHEY, CDR2 SVGAGI, per germline. CDR3 DNA: TGTGCCAGCAGTTACCATCCAGGGTCGGACTATGGCTACACCTTC. As protein: CASSYHPGSDYGYTF.

The sample holds a few counts of this clonotype. V and J are TRBV27 and TRBJ2-1; TRBD2 is a possible D gene (5 bases). Germline V gives CDR1 MNHEY, CDR2 SMNVEV (reference sequence). V dropped 1 base and J dropped 7 bases, with 11 bases sitting between them. The CDR3 runs to 14 residues. The CDR3 region is CASSLWDGGNEQFF. For the CDR3, the DNA is TGTGCCAGCAGTTTATGGGATGGCGGGAATGAGCAGTTCTTC.

The chain carries TRBV4-3 and TRBJ2-3; no clear D gene. The length of the CDR3 is 17 residues. Trimming removed 0 bases at V and 8 bases at J, with 21 bases between. In germline, CDR1 is LGHNA, CDR2 YSLEER. The CDR3 DNA follows: TGCGCCAGCAGCCAAGAAGGACGCCAATCCCCCGCAGGTACGCAGTATTTT. This sequence encodes CASSQEGRQSPAGTQYF.

The chain links TRBV20-1 to TRBJ2-3, with D perhaps being TRBD1 or TRBD2 (5 bases each). The germline gives CDR1 DFQATT, CDR2 SNEGSKA (reference sequence). Trimming stripped 3 bases from V and 1 base from J, with 14 bases between. The CDR3 covers 15 residues. In DNA form, the CDR3 reads TGCAGTGCTAGTTCAGCTGTGGGGGGCACAGATACGCAGTATTTT. Translation gives CSASSAVGGTDTQYF.

This clonotype was found a few times. The chain recombines TRBV18 with TRBJ2-1, with 14 positions matching TRBD2. This CDR3 spans 16 amino acids. Germline CDR1 is KGHSH and CDR2 is LQKENI. V dropped 6 bases and J dropped 5; count of bases not matched to a gene: 6. The CDR3 nucleotides read TGTGCCAGCTCCCGGACTAGCGGGGGGCTGAACAATGAGCAGTTCTTC. Translated: CASSRTSGGLNNEQFF.

CDR3 bases: TGTGCCAGCAGCCCTCGGACTAGCGGGGGGGCTTCCGGCACAGATACGCAGTATTTT. Residues: CASSPRTSGGASGTDTQYF. The chain combines TRBV7-6 with TRBJ2-3, with 15 bases that match TRBD2. Germline trimming cut 5 bases from V and 1 base from J; bases unmatched to any gene: 10. The CDR3 runs to 19 residues. CDR1 is SGHVS and CDR2 is FNYEAQ in the germline V gene.

The chain joins TRBV2 to TRBJ2-3, with a weak D call TRBD1 (5 bases). V was clipped by 0 bases and J by 2 bases, with 9 bases between them. Germline V gene data show CDR1 as SNHLY and CDR2 as FYNNEI. This CDR3 is built from 15 residues. The CDR3 coding sequence is TGTGCCAGCAGTGAAGCAGGGGTGGCCACAGATACGCAGTATTTT. Its translation is CASSEAGVATDTQYF.

The chain is built from TRBV6-2 or TRBV6-3 and TRBJ2-5; D is tentatively TRBD1 or TRBD2 (5 bases each). The CDR3 runs 18 residues. Germline CDR1 reads MNHEY; CDR2 reads SVGEGT. V was clipped by 5 bases and J by 11 bases, with 33 bases between them. CDR3 in amino acids: CASSSPYADSFHSDEQYF. For the CDR3, the DNA is TGTGCCAGCAGTAGTCCTTACGCCGACAGTTTCCATAGCGATGAGCAGTACTTC.

The V and J genes are TRBV7-2 and TRBJ2-3, with 10 bases fitting TRBD2. The J segment lost 1 base and the V segment lost 5 bases, leaving 6 bases of the junction unmatched. The CDR3 loop spans 16 amino acids. Germline CDR1 reads SGHTA; CDR2 reads FQGNSA. The DNA for the CDR3 is TGTGCCAGCAGCAGTACTAGCGGGGCCCGCACAGATACGCAGTATTTT. Protein sequence: CASSSTSGARTDTQYF.

The CDR3 region is CSARDFGGPSYEQYF. The CDR3 DNA reads as TGCAGTGCTAGAGATTTTGGAGGACCGAGCTACGAGCAGTACTTC. The chain employs TRBV20-1 and TRBJ2-7; weak D call: TRBD2 (5 bases). The germline V gene has CDR1 DFQATT and CDR2 SNEGSKA (reference sequence). This CDR3 is 15 amino acids long. V was clipped by 0 bases and J by 3 bases, with 15 bases between them.